The T cell receptor (beta chain) described here comes from a study of cytomegalovirus exposure and HLA in healthy donors. It was with 60 Vbeta and 13 Jbeta primers that the PCR ran. The protocol was immunoSEQ multiplex PCR, while the TCRdb copy is restricted to in-frame clones and leaves out a portion. The table records 150,000 to 180,000 clones, nearly 80% of them present only once. CDR1 and CDR2 from the germline V gene are SGHDT and YYEEEE. The V segment lost 4 bases and the J segment 4 bases; nucleotides outside the gene matches: 4. The CDR3 spans 13 residues. The sequenced sample was PBMCs. This sequence joins TRBV5-6 and TRBJ1-2, with 7 bases that match TRBD1. The clonotype was recovered from a man aged 25 to 45 in good health and CMV-seropositive. CDR3 DNA sequence: TGTGCCAGCAGCCGGGACAGCCTCTATGGCTACACCTTC. It translates to CASSRDSLYGYTF.